This T cell receptor (beta chain) was obtained from a study of response to subunit inactivated influenza vaccine. MiXCR was run by TCRdb on the RT-PCR reads, yielding one entry per CDR3 protein. This table holds 700,000 to 900,000 distinct CDR3 sequences, less than 25% found once. Germline V gene data show CDR1 as SGHTA and CDR2 as FQGNSA. The CDR3 consists of 16 residues. The V gene end was trimmed by 5 bases and the J gene end by 11 bases; junction bases not matched to a gene: 15. This clonotype was observed a few times. Sequenced material: PBMCs from blood, taken 5 to 6 days after vaccination. The chain has TRBV7-2 and TRBJ2-3, with 11 bases fitting TRBD2. The clonotype originates from a man aged 45 to 65 who received an inactivated influenza vaccine. CDR3 amino acids: CASSLSASGRPGEQYF. The CDR3 DNA is TGTGCCAGCAGCCTATCAGCTAGCGGGAGGCCGGGAGAGCAGTATTTT.